This T cell receptor (beta chain) is from a study of identifying expanded T cells in peripheral blood. Notes on the study in general: Differentially abundant clones: about 1.1 between replicates, about 17 at around 15 days, less than 20 at four. Variance in clone template counts between roughly two-week samples significantly increased with total template count across all healthy donors.

During the collection period, no donor immune events like infections were recorded. In regard to this clone: Its matching antigen is unknown.

Method: immunoSEQ multiplex PCR; TCRdb's copy keeps in-frame clones and lacks some. The data hold under 90,000 clones, with over 75% observed a single time. The germline V and J ends were trimmed by 1 base and 15 bases, with 19 bases remaining between them. The CDR3 covers 14 residues. Germline V gene lookup returns CDR1 SGHTA and CDR2 FQGNSA. The V and J genes are TRBV7-2 and TRBJ2-1; D might be TRBD2 (7 bases). This clonotype was obtained from a person between 18 and 69 years old in good health. Sequenced input: blood. The CDR3 sequence: CASSLGRGGGASFF. CDR3 in DNA: TGTGCCAGCAGCTTAGGGAGAGGAGGGGGGGCCTCGTTCTTC.